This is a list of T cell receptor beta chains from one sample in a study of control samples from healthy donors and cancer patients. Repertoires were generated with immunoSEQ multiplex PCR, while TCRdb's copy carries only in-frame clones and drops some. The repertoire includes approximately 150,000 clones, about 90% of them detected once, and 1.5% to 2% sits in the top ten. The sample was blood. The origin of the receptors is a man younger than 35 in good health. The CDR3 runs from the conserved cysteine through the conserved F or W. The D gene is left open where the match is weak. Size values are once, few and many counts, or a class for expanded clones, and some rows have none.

CASRKGQGTQTGNTGELFF | 19 | TRBJ2-2 | TRBD1 | NA | TRBV27
CASSRSGGAQDTQYF | 15 | TRBJ2-3 | TRBD2 | once | TRBV5-6
CASSLYGQGQGSPLHF | 16 | TRBJ1-6 | TRBD1 | few | TRBV7-3
CASSPWTSGENTGELFF | 17 | TRBJ2-2 | TRBD2 | NA | TRBV4-1
CASSLRVRPGANVLTF | 16 | TRBJ2-6 | NA | NA | TRBV5-6
CASSLEVRSYEQYF | 14 | TRBJ2-7 | NA | NA | TRBV5-1
CASSQGGNQPQHF | 13 | TRBJ1-5 | TRBD1 | NA | TRBV5-6
CASSGQGSWEQYF | 13 | TRBJ2-7 | NA | NA | TRBV2
CASSPQGDGNTIYF | 14 | TRBJ1-3 | TRBD1 | NA | TRBV7-2
CASSLLLVAKNIQYF | 15 | TRBJ2-4 | NA | once | TRBV7-7
CAWRNKATNEKLFF | 14 | TRBJ1-4 | NA | NA | TRBV30
CASSLLRGANYGYTF | 15 | TRBJ1-2 | NA | NA | TRBV5-6
CASKPETGHNSPLHF | 15 | TRBJ1-6 | TRBD1 | NA | TRBV5-1
CASSLERGLRNEKLFF | 16 | TRBJ1-4 | NA | NA | TRBV5-5
CASILTGADTQYF | 13 | TRBJ2-3 | NA | NA | TRBV28
CASSTGRETQYF | 12 | TRBJ2-5 | NA | once | TRBV9
CASSGTANEKLFF | 13 | TRBJ1-4 | TRBD1 | NA | TRBV5-6
CASSLDATRTDTQYF | 15 | TRBJ2-3 | NA | NA | TRBV11-3
CASRGFHYEQYF | 12 | TRBJ2-7 | NA | NA | TRBV27
CASSSGPGLTNQPQHF | 16 | TRBJ1-5 | NA | few | TRBV11-2
CASKGGGRGGELFF | 14 | TRBJ2-2 | NA | NA | TRBV5-1
CASSLRGGASYNEQFF | 16 | TRBJ2-1 | TRBD2 | once | TRBV7-2
CASSVGIIGLGSSYNEQFF | 19 | TRBJ2-1 | NA | NA | TRBV9
CASSFRTGPPYGYTF | 15 | TRBJ1-2 | TRBD1 | NA | TRBV28
CASSQGTGGMDGYTF | 15 | TRBJ1-2 | TRBD1 | NA | TRBV4-1
CASSLLAGVILAKNIQYF | 18 | TRBJ2-4 | TRBD2 | NA | TRBV27
CASRYGTVTGELFF | 14 | TRBJ2-2 | NA | NA | TRBV5-1
CSAAGETQYF | 10 | TRBJ2-5 | NA | once | TRBV20-1
CASAENSDTQYF | 12 | TRBJ2-3 | NA | NA | TRBV9
CATGLFGEQYF | 11 | TRBJ2-7 | NA | NA | TRBV19
CASSQEHGTNTEAFF | 15 | TRBJ1-1 | NA | NA | TRBV4-2
CASSRGQDPNYGYTF | 15 | TRBJ1-2 | NA | NA | TRBV5-1
CASSLIHGGPQHF | 13 | TRBJ1-5 | NA | few | TRBV9
CASSLTSNYNEQFF | 14 | TRBJ2-1 | NA | NA | TRBV7-3
CATWGGGPQETQYF | 14 | TRBJ2-5 | NA | NA | TRBV11-3
CASSETRSYNEQFF | 14 | TRBJ2-1 | NA | NA | TRBV2
CASSPQGAYNEQFF | 14 | TRBJ2-1 | TRBD1 | NA | TRBV19
CASSYRGRPSTDTQYF | 16 | TRBJ2-3 | NA | NA | TRBV6-2/TRBV6-3
CASSSRGDTQYF | 12 | TRBJ2-3 | TRBD1 | NA | TRBV28
CASSQELRGTQYF | 13 | TRBJ2-5 | NA | NA | TRBV3-1/TRBV3-2
CASRGTLYNEQFF | 13 | TRBJ2-1 | NA | NA | TRBV6-5
CASSLEGTGPNYGYTF | 16 | TRBJ1-2 | NA | NA | TRBV7-2
CATSDPTRPGIQYF | 14 | TRBJ2-4 | NA | NA | TRBV24-1
CASSSNTGGTQYF | 13 | TRBJ2-3 | TRBD1 | NA | TRBV19
CASSLLRTDTQYF | 13 | TRBJ2-3 | NA | NA | TRBV27
CASSDSTGGAGNTIYF | 16 | TRBJ1-3 | TRBD1 | NA | TRBV25-1
CASSQASGEQFF | 12 | TRBJ2-1 | TRBD2 | NA | TRBV3-1/TRBV3-2
CASSVRQGGLQGSYEQYF | 18 | TRBJ2-7 | NA | NA | TRBV2
CASSLSRGTDTQYF | 14 | TRBJ2-3 | NA | NA | TRBV7-2
CASSLMGLQKNIQYF | 15 | TRBJ2-4 | TRBD2 | NA | TRBV28
CARSLGLSYEQYF | 13 | TRBJ2-7 | NA | NA | TRBV5-3
CASSKLQTGSNTGELFF | 17 | TRBJ2-2 | NA | NA | TRBV19
CASLRDRGDEQYF | 13 | TRBJ2-7 | TRBD1 | NA | TRBV2
CASSLQSAGFETQYF | 15 | TRBJ2-5 | NA | NA | TRBV13
CASSQDGGYGYTF | 13 | TRBJ1-2 | NA | NA | TRBV7-8
CASSYDRNTGELFF | 14 | TRBJ2-2 | NA | NA | TRBV7-3
CSARGSYEQYF | 11 | TRBJ2-7 | NA | few | TRBV20-1
CAWSSQGAQPQHF | 13 | TRBJ1-5 | NA | NA | TRBV30
CASSLAGGRGQAQHF | 15 | TRBJ1-5 | TRBD1 | NA | TRBV7-2